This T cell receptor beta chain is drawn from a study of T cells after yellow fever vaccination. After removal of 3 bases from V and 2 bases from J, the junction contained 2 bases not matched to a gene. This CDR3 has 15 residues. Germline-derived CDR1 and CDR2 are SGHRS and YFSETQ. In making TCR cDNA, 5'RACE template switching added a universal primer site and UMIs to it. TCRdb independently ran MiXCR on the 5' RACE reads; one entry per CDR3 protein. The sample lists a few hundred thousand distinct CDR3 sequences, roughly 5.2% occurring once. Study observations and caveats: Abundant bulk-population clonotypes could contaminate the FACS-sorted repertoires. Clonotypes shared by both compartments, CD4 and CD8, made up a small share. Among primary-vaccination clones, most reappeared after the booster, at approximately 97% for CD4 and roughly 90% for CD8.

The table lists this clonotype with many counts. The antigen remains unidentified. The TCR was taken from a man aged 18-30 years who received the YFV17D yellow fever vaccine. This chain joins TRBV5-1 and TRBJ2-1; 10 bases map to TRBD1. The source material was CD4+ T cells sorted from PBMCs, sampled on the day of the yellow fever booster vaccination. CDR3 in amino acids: CASSSGTGAYNEQFF. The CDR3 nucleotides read TGCGCCAGCAGCTCCGGGACAGGGGCCTACAATGAGCAGTTCTTC.